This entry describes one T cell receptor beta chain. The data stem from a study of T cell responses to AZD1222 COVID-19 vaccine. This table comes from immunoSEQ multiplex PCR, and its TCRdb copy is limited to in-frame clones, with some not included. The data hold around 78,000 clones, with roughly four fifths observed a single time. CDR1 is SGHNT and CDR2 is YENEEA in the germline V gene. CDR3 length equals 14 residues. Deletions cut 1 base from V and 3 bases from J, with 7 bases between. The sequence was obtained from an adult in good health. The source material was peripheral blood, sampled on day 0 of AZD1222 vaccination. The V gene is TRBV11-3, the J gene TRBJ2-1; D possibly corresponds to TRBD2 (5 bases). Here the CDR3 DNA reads TGTGCCAGCAGCTTAGGGAGCGGCTACAATGAGCAGTTCTTC. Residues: CASSLGSGYNEQFF.